The clone carrying this T cell receptor (beta chain) was found many times. What it binds is not known. This entry is derived from a study of T cells in Graves' hyperthyroidism and ophthalmopathy. Study-wide findings and caveats: Blood also carried most thyroid clonotypes expanded above 0.001.

Trimming cost V 6 bases and J 0 bases, with 10 bases left between them. CDR3 length equals 13 residues. Germline V CDR1 and CDR2: DFQATT, SNEGSKA (reference sequence). RNA transcripts gave rise to amplified TCR beta CDR3 regions. Primed by the HTBI set, a first-round RT-PCR was run on the TCR CDR3. TCRdb reprocessed the multiplex PCR reads with MiXCR, giving one entry per CDR3 protein. The sample shows about 510,000 distinct CDR3 sequences, approximately 14% of them seen only once. Graves' hyperthyroidism is called stable when ophthalmopathy does not progress within 18 months. Exclusion of patients followed from uncontrolled infection, other autoimmune disease, pregnancy or lactation.

The receptor was isolated from a woman aged 35 to 49 with Graves' hyperthyroidism. This chain joins TRBV20-1 and TRBJ2-3, with D hard to call. Sequenced: blood. The CDR3 coding sequence is TGCAGTGCGATCAGTGCTAGCACAGATACGCAGTATTTT. Translation: CSAISASTDTQYF.